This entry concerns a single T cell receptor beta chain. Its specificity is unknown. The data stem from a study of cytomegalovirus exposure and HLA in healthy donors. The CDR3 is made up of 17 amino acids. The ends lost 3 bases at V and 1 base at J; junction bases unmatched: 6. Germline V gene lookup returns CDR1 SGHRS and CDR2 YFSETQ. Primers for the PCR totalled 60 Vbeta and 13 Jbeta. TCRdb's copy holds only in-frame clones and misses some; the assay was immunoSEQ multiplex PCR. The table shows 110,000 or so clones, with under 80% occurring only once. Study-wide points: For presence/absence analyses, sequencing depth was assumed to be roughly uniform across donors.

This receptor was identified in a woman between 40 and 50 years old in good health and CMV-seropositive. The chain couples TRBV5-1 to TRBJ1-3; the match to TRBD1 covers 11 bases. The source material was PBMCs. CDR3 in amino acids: CASSSVGTGGSGNTIYF. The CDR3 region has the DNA TGCGCCAGCAGCTCGGTCGGGACAGGGGGTTCTGGAAACACCATATATTTT. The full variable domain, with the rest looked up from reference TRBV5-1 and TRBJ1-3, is KAGVTQTPRYLIKTRGQQVTLSCSPISGHRSVSWYQQTPGQGLQFLFEYFSETQRNKGNFPGRFSGRQFSNSRSEMNVSTLELGDSALYLCASSSVGTGGSGNTIYFGEGSWLTVV.